A selection of T cell receptor beta chains follows, all from one sample in a study of T-cell reconstitution after alpha-beta-depleted transplantation in children. TCRdb reprocessed the PCR reads via MiXCR and lists one record per CDR3 protein. Altogether a few hundred thousand distinct CDR3 sequences are present, around 27% being singletons, with the ten largest covering just over 35%. The sample was PBMCs, taken before TCRalphabeta/CD19-depleted stem cell transplant. The receptors come from a boy under two years old with Wiskott-Aldrich syndrome, due to receive a stem cell transplant. CDR3s include the opening cysteine and the closing phenylalanine or tryptophan. D genes are given only for firm matches. Where a row states a size, it is once, few, many or the class of an expanded clone; other rows omit it.

d_gene,abundance,j_gene,v_gene,CDR3aa,CDR3nt
.,few,TRBJ2-5,TRBV5-4,CASSLGLAYMETQYF,TGTGCCAGCAGCTTAGGTTTAGCGTACATGGAGACCCAGTACTTC
.,.,TRBJ2-1,TRBV7-3,CASSQDRPDEQFF,TGTGCCAGCAGCCAAGACCGCCCTGATGAGCAGTTCTTC
.,few,TRBJ1-1,TRBV28,CASRMNTEAFF,TGTGCCAGCAGGATGAACACTGAAGCTTTCTTT
.,few,TRBJ2-1,TRBV12-3/TRBV12-4,CASSHSTSFNEQFF,TGTGCCAGCAGCCACAGTACTAGCTTCAATGAGCAGTTCTTC
.,.,TRBJ2-7,TRBV4-1,CASSQDQGSREQYF,TGCGCCAGCAGCCAAGATCAGGGTTCCCGCGAGCAGTACTTC
TRBD2,.,TRBJ2-1,TRBV7-9,CASSGTSGIREQFF,TGTGCCAGCAGCGGGACTAGCGGGATACGGGAGCAGTTCTTC
.,.,TRBJ1-5,TRBV9,CASSLSADQPQHF,TGTGCCAGCAGCTTGTCGGCGGATCAGCCCCAGCATTTT
TRBD2,few,TRBJ2-5,TRBV7-9,CASSISGRAVETQYF,TGTGCCAGCAGCATAAGCGGGAGGGCCGTGGAGACCCAGTACTTC
.,.,TRBJ1-1,TRBV12-3/TRBV12-4,CASSLGGVAEAFF,TGTGCCAGCAGTTTAGGGGGGGTCGCTGAAGCTTTCTTT
TRBD2,.,TRBJ2-1,TRBV29-1,CSVVLLGLAPYNEQFF,TGCAGCGTTGTCCTTCTGGGACTAGCGCCATACAATGAGCAGTTCTTC
TRBD2,.,TRBJ2-3,TRBV7-2,CASSLVQRDGSTDTQYF,TGTGCCAGCAGCTTAGTCCAGCGGGATGGCAGCACAGATACGCAGTATTTT
.,once,TRBJ1-4,TRBV2,CASTLVGDSYEKLFF,TGTGCCAGCACTCTGGTGGGGGACTCTTATGAAAAACTGTTTTTT
.,many,TRBJ2-1,TRBV5-1,CASSLANNEQFF,TGCGCCAGCAGCTTGGCTAACAATGAGCAGTTCTTC
TRBD2,few,TRBJ2-7,TRBV6-1,CASSPPKSGTSVYEQYF,TGTGCCAGCAGCCCCCCCAAGTCCGGGACTAGCGTATACGAGCAGTACTTC
TRBD1,.,TRBJ2-7,TRBV4-2,CASSQIDRESYEQYF,TGTGCCAGCAGCCAGATCGACAGGGAGTCCTACGAGCAGTACTTC
TRBD2,few,TRBJ2-3,TRBV2,CASSRPVGLAGGSITDTQYF,TGTGCCAGCAGTCGACCCGTGGGACTAGCGGGAGGGTCGATCACAGATACGCAGTATTTT
TRBD2,.,TRBJ2-7,TRBV20-1,CSAKSGTSGSDEQYF,TGCAGTGCTAAATCCGGGACTAGCGGGAGTGACGAGCAGTACTTC
.,.,TRBJ2-6,TRBV5-1,CASSLKGGANVLTF,TGCGCCAGCAGCTTAAAGGGCGGGGCCAACGTCCTGACTTTC
TRBD2,.,TRBJ2-1,TRBV10-3,CAIRPSGTYEQFF,TGTGCCATTAGGCCTAGCGGGACGTATGAGCAGTTCTTC
TRBD2,.,TRBJ2-1,TRBV20-1,CSAWTSGDSYNEQFF,TGCAGTGCATGGACTAGCGGGGACTCCTACAATGAGCAGTTCTTC
.,few,TRBJ2-7,TRBV7-9,CASSLQTGYEQYF,TGTGCCAGCAGCTTACAGACGGGCTACGAGCAGTACTTC
.,few,TRBJ1-3,TRBV27,CASSNPSGNTIYF,TGTGCCAGCAGTAATCCATCAGGAAACACCATATATTTT
.,once,TRBJ1-5,TRBV20-1,CSATMTVYSNQPQHF,TGCAGTGCTACCATGACGGTGTATAGCAATCAGCCCCAGCATTTT
.,few,TRBJ2-2,TRBV27,CASSTSRVKRQANTGELFF,TGTGCCAGCAGCACGTCTAGGGTGAAGCGACAAGCGAACACCGGGGAGCTGTTTTTT